Listed here are 30 T cell receptor beta chains from one sample, sequenced in a study of shared clonotypes between healthy human individuals. CD8 cells regarded as naive lacked CD45RO, were positively chosen for CCR7, and omitted terminally differentiated effector memory CD45RA+ cells. Method: immunoSEQ multiplex PCR; TCRdb's copy keeps in-frame clones and lacks some. The sample includes 2 million to 2.5 million clones, 90% to 95% of them seen just once. Source material: naive CD8+ T cells from PBMCs. Receptors were obtained from a man aged 18 to 29 in good health. Some clones in this sample may be carry-over from other donors' samples.

The rearrangement joins TRBV30 to TRBJ1-6; 8 nucleotides match TRBD1. Germline CDR1 is GTSNPN and CDR2 is SVGIG (reference sequence). The CDR3 sequence is 14 residues long. V was pared by 2 bases and J by 7 bases, with 4 bases of the junction left unmatched. CDR3 region: CAWSYGTGNSPLHF. The DNA for the CDR3 is TGTGCCTGGAGTTATGGGACAGGCAATTCACCCCTCCACTTT.

The CDR3 DNA reads as TGTGCCAGCAGTCATAGGGTGAGCGTCGGTGAGCAGTTCTTC. Translation gives CASSHRVSVGEQFF. The gene calls are TRBV7-8 and TRBJ2-1; D not certain. Germline CDR1 reads SGHVS; CDR2 reads FQNEAQ. This CDR3 is built from 14 residues. Trimming removed 6 bases from V and 9 bases from J, with 18 bases in between.

The chain joins TRBV11-2 to TRBJ2-5; D is possibly TRBD1 (6 bases). The germline V gene has CDR1 SGHAT and CDR2 FQNNGV. V was cut by 0 bases and J by 2 bases, with 16 bases left in between. This CDR3 spans 17 amino acids. The CDR3 nucleotides are TGTGCCAGCAGCTTAGATCCCTCAGGGGTCCTACAAGAGACCCAGTACTTC. Its protein is CASSLDPSGVLQETQYF.

The chain carries TRBV9 and TRBJ2-1; 11 nucleotides line up with TRBD2. With V trimmed by 5 bases and J by 8 bases, 9 bases remained unmatched. The length of the CDR3 is 15 residues. The V gene's germline CDR1 is SGDLS and CDR2 YYNGEE. Here the CDR3 reads CASSSGGTSGHEQFF. The CDR3 DNA follows: TGTGCCAGCAGTTCCGGTGGGACTAGCGGACATGAGCAGTTCTTC.

Turning to this clone: The sample has other DNA sequences that encode this CDR3 too. This chain links TRBV6-6 with TRBJ1-5, with D possibly being TRBD1 (6 bases). CDR1 and CDR2 (germline): MNHNY, SVGAGI (reference sequence). V lost 2 bases, J lost 5 bases, and 10 bases lay in between. The CDR3 loop spans 14 amino acids. The CDR3 region is CASSYRQVDQPQHF. As DNA, the CDR3 is TGTGCCAGCAGTTACAGACAGGTGGATCAGCCCCAGCATTTT.

For the CDR3, the DNA is TGTGCCAGCAGCTTATGGGAGGGAGGTGCAGATACGCAGTATTTT. This codes for CASSLWEGGADTQYF. This chain uses TRBV11-2 with TRBJ2-3; 7 nucleotides match TRBD2. Trimming removed 2 bases from V and 4 bases from J; junction bases left unmatched: 6. Germline assignment: CDR1 SGHAT and CDR2 FQNNGV. The CDR3 has 15 residues.

This rearrangement joins TRBV14 to TRBJ1-3; a weak D match, TRBD1 (6 bases). The CDR3 sequence is 19 residues long. CDR1 and CDR2 from the germline V gene are SGHDN and FVKESK. V lost 3 bases and J lost 3, with 24 bases in between. The CDR3 DNA follows: TGTGCCAGCAGCCACCCTGGGGGAATCCAGGGGTGGATTGGAAACACCATATATTTT. Its protein is CASSHPGGIQGWIGNTIYF. Full variable domain (missing parts from reference TRBV14 and TRBJ1-3): EAGVTQFPSHSVIEKGQTVTLRCDPISGHDNLYWYRRVMGKEIKFLLHFVKESKQDESGMPNNRFLAERTGGTYSTLKVQPAELEDSGVYFCASSHPGGIQGWIGNTIYFGEGSWLTVV.

Concerning this clone itself: This CDR3 is also generated by other DNA sequences in the sample. The genes are TRBV27 and TRBJ2-7, with 8 bases identical to TRBD1. Unmatched junction bases numbered 3, after V lost 5 bases and J lost 3 bases. Looked up from germline, CDR1 is MNHEY and CDR2 is SMNVEV (reference sequence). CDR3 length: 13 amino acids. CDR3 residues: CASSAGQGYEQYF. The DNA for the CDR3 is TGTGCCAGCAGTGCAGGACAGGGCTACGAGCAGTACTTC.

The chain is built from TRBV7-9 and TRBJ2-1; a possible D gene is TRBD2 (6 bases). Trimming shortened V by 2 bases and J by 15 bases, and 14 bases separated the two germline ends. Germline V gives CDR1 SEHNR, CDR2 FQNEAQ (reference sequence). CDR3 length equals 12 residues. Written as DNA, the CDR3 is TGTGCCAGCAGCTTATCCGGACTATGGCCGTTCTTC. Encoded protein: CASSLSGLWPFF. Full variable domain (rest looked up from reference TRBV7-9 and TRBJ2-1): DTGVSQNPRHKITKRGQNVTFRCDPISEHNRLYWYRQTLGQGPEFLTYFQNEAQLEKSRLLSDRFSAERPKGSFSTLEIQRTEQGDSAMYLCASSLSGLWPFFGPGTRLTVL.

The genes are TRBV4-3 and TRBJ2-1; possibly TRBD2 for D (7 bases). V lost 1 base and J lost 7, with 11 bases in between. The length of the CDR3 is 14 residues. Germline V gives CDR1 LGHNA, CDR2 YSLEER. CDR3 in amino acids: CASSQGGGPNEQFF. As DNA, the CDR3 is TGCGCCAGCAGCCAAGGGGGGGGCCCTAATGAGCAGTTCTTC.

The genes are TRBV5-1 and TRBJ2-1; a possible D gene is TRBD2 (6 bases). This CDR3 is 17 amino acids long. Germline V gene data show CDR1 as SGHRS and CDR2 as YFSETQ. With 4 bases removed from V and 8 bases from J, the gap between germline ends came to 25 bases. CDR3 loop: CASSRPDLAGIVYEQFF. The CDR3 region has the DNA TGCGCCAGCAGCCGACCCGACTTGGCGGGGATTGTCTATGAGCAGTTCTTC.

Notes on this clone: This sample also contains other DNA sequences that code for the same CDR3. The chain is built from TRBV27 and TRBJ2-7; possibly TRBD1 for D (6 bases). V lost 0 bases and J 2 bases, leaving 8 bases between the germline ends. This CDR3 contains 14 residues. Germline CDR1 MNHEY, CDR2 SMNVEV (reference sequence). The CDR3 loop is CASSLSGATYEQYF. CDR3 DNA: TGTGCCAGCAGTTTATCGGGGGCTACCTACGAGCAGTACTTC.

The V call is TRBV6-1, the J call TRBJ2-7, with a tentative D call TRBD2 (5 bases). CDR3 length: 12 amino acids. Germline CDR1 reads MNHNS; CDR2 reads SASEGT. The CDR3 loop reads CASSENVVEASV. The CDR3 region has the DNA TGTGCCAGCAGTGAAAACGTCGTGGAGGCTTCCGTC.

The sample holds a few counts of this clone. V is TRBV7-9 and J is TRBJ2-3, with 14 bases fitting TRBD2. The CDR3 runs to 15 residues. With V trimmed by 4 bases and J by 3 bases, 0 bases remained unmatched. Looked up from germline, CDR1 is SEHNR and CDR2 is FQNEAQ (reference sequence). CDR3 region: CASSWTSGRTDTQYF. In DNA, the CDR3 is TGTGCCAGCAGCTGGACTAGCGGGAGGACAGATACGCAGTATTTT.

This chain uses TRBV7-3 with TRBJ2-1; TRBD2 is a possible D gene (6 bases). Per germline, CDR1 SGHTA and CDR2 FQGTGA. Trimming shortened V by 2 bases and J by 8 bases, and 10 bases separated the two germline ends. The length of the CDR3 is 13 residues. In DNA form, the CDR3 reads TGTGCCAGCAGCTTAGGGGGGATCGATGAGCAGTTCTTC. Protein: CASSLGGIDEQFF. The full variable domain, with the rest looked up from reference TRBV7-3 and TRBJ2-1, is GAGVSQTPSNKVTEKGKYVELRCDPISGHTALYWYRQSLGQGPEFLIYFQGTGAADDSGLPNDRFFAVRPEGSVSTLKIQRTERGDSAVYLCASSLGGIDEQFFGPGTRLTVL.

J is TRBJ1-4 and V is TRBV27; 11 positions agree with TRBD1. V lost 0 bases to trimming and J lost 7 bases; unmatched junction nucleotides: 10. The germline V gene has CDR1 MNHEY and CDR2 SMNVEV (reference sequence). The CDR3 runs to 18 residues. CDR3 region: CASSLSPGQGVVGEKLFF. The CDR3, as DNA: TGTGCCAGCAGTTTATCCCCGGGACAGGGGGTGGTCGGTGAAAAACTGTTTTTT.

V and J are TRBV7-9 and TRBJ1-2; D gene ambiguous. Trimming took off 4 bases at V and 4 bases at J, with 10 bases between the two ends. Germline V gene lookup returns CDR1 SEHNR and CDR2 FQNEAQ (reference sequence). The CDR3 runs to 13 residues. The CDR3 loop reads CASSSDSTYGYTF. CDR3 nucleotide sequence: TGTGCCAGCAGCTCTGACTCTACCTATGGCTACACCTTC.

In nucleotides, the CDR3 is TGTGCCAGCAGTTTACCTGGACGGACGGTTGATGGCTACACCTTC. It encodes CASSLPGRTVDGYTF. V gene TRBV27 combines with J gene TRBJ1-2; D is unresolved. There are 15 residues in the CDR3. Germline assignment: CDR1 MNHEY and CDR2 SMNVEV (reference sequence). The V gene lost 2 bases and the J gene lost 6 bases, with 16 bases spanning the gap.

This clone showed up just once. The V and J genes are TRBV4-1 and TRBJ2-7; tentatively, D is TRBD1 or TRBD2 (6 bases each). Germline V gene data show CDR1 as MGHRA and CDR2 as YSYEKL. Trimming shortened V by 3 bases and J by 5 bases, and 20 bases separated the two germline ends. The CDR3 spans 16 residues. The DNA of the CDR3 is TGCGCCAGCAGCCAGAGGGGGGACACCACTATAGACGAGCAGTACTTC. It codes for CASSQRGDTTIDEQYF.

The rearrangement links TRBV4-1 to TRBJ2-5, with 12 bases lining up with TRBD2. Unmatched junction bases numbered 11, after V lost 1 base and J lost 5 bases. This CDR3 spans 18 amino acids. CDR1 and CDR2 from the germline V gene are MGHRA and YSYEKL. The CDR3, as DNA: TGCGCCAGCAGCCAAGCCCTAGCGGGAGGGCCAAAACAGGAGACCCAGTACTTC. Translating it yields CASSQALAGGPKQETQYF.

This clone was detected once. V gene TRBV13 combines with J gene TRBJ2-2; no definite D call. Germline V CDR1 and CDR2: PRHDT, FYEKMQ (reference sequence). This CDR3 is 12 amino acids long. The ends were cut back, 7 bases at V and 5 bases at J, with 8 bases in the middle. In DNA, the CDR3 is TGTGCCAGCAAGGGTGTGACCGGGGAGCTGTTTTTT. This translates into CASKGVTGELFF.

The J gene is TRBJ1-1, the V gene TRBV27; perhaps TRBD1 as D (6 bases). V gave up 5 bases and J gave up 8 bases, with 9 bases separating them. The CDR3 consists of 11 residues. In germline, CDR1 is MNHEY, CDR2 SMNVEV (reference sequence). The CDR3 loop reads CASSQGQEAFF. DNA of the CDR3: TGTGCCAGCAGTCAAGGACAGGAAGCTTTCTTT.

The CDR3 spells CAWKDTGVGNQPQHF. In DNA, the CDR3 is TGTGCCTGGAAGGACACAGGGGTCGGCAATCAGCCCCAGCATTTT. V gene TRBV30 combines with J gene TRBJ1-5; TRBD1 matches at 7 bases. The CDR3 length is 15 residues. Trimming removed 4 bases from V and 2 bases from J; junction bases left unmatched: 8. Germline loops: CDR1 GTSNPN, CDR2 SVGIG (reference sequence).

This clone was counted a single time. The rearrangement links TRBV4-1 to TRBJ1-1; D unclear. Germline V gene sequence: CDR1 MGHRA, CDR2 YSYEKL. The CDR3 extends over 11 amino acids. V was shortened by 2 bases and J by 7 bases, with 5 bases between the two germline ends. The CDR3 sequence: CASSQRNEAFF. The CDR3 DNA sequence: TGCGCCAGCAGCCAACGCAATGAAGCTTTCTTT.

This clone appeared a single time. This chain connects TRBV13 to TRBJ1-2, with TRBD1 as a possible D gene (5 bases). The CDR3 has 12 residues. Germline V gene sequence: CDR1 PRHDT, CDR2 FYEKMQ (reference sequence). The ends were cut back, 0 bases at V and 7 bases at J, with 6 bases in the middle. CDR3 sequence: CASSLGRVGYTF. CDR3 nucleotides: TGTGCCAGCAGCTTAGGCAGGGTTGGCTACACCTTC.

The chain couples TRBV27 to TRBJ2-1; 8 bases line up with TRBD2. Germline lookup yields CDR1 MNHEY and CDR2 SMNVEV (reference sequence). This CDR3 contains 16 residues. V lost 5 bases to trimming and J lost 7 bases; unmatched junction nucleotides: 13. CDR3 nucleotides: TGTGCCAGCAGTGCCCTCTTGATAGCGGGATTGAATGAGCAGTTCTTC. It codes for CASSALLIAGLNEQFF.

This clone was found once. The V gene is TRBV5-1, the J gene TRBJ2-5; TRBD2 aligns across 13 bases. This CDR3 has 17 amino acids. The ends lost 4 bases at V and 2 bases at J; junction bases unmatched: 8. Germline V gene sequence: CDR1 SGHRS, CDR2 YFSETQ. CDR3 coding DNA: TGCGCCAGCAGCGGGGGACTAGCGGGGAGGGCACAAGAGACCCAGTACTTC. Its translation: CASSGGLAGRAQETQYF.

CDR3 sequence reads: CASSYEYTGELFF. CDR3 DNA sequence: TGTGCCAGCAGTTATGAATACACCGGGGAGCTGTTTTTT. The J gene is TRBJ2-2, the V gene TRBV6-5; D ambiguous. Trimming took off 3 bases at V and 3 bases at J, with 5 bases between the two ends. From germline, CDR1 is MNHEY and CDR2 SVGAGI. The CDR3 is made up of 13 amino acids.

The chain carries TRBV7-9 and TRBJ2-7; 7 bases map to TRBD2. V shed 0 bases and J 4 bases; nucleotides not matched to a gene: 6. CDR1 is SEHNR and CDR2 is FQNEAQ in the germline V gene (reference sequence). The CDR3 length is 15 residues. The CDR3 DNA reads as TGTGCCAGCAGCTTAGCGGGAGGGTCTCTATACGAGCAGTACTTC. Its protein product is CASSLAGGSLYEQYF.

The chain employs TRBV28 and TRBJ2-1; 7 bases are a match to TRBD1. The V segment lost 6 bases and the J segment 7 bases; nucleotides outside the gene matches: 12. Germline V gives CDR1 MDHEN, CDR2 SYDVKM. The CDR3 is 15 amino acids. CDR3 sequence: CASSPEGARANEQFF. DNA for the CDR3: TGTGCCAGCAGCCCCGAGGGGGCGCGTGCAAATGAGCAGTTCTTC.